These T cell receptor beta chains were read from a single sample in a study of tumor and adjacent non-tumor tissue in lung cancer. TCRdb used MiXCR to reprocess the multiplex PCR reads, holding one entry per CDR3 protein. The table includes more than 60,000 distinct CDR3 sequences, 76% detected once. The sequencing sample was made of distant non-tumor lung tissue. The receptors derive from a man between 60 and 70 years old with non-small cell lung cancer. The conserved cysteine and the conserved F or W are not part of the CDR3 here. Size tells how often a clone was seen (once, few, many) or the class of an expanded clone, and some rows leave it out.

>NA|TRBV4-2
ASSPAGCWDEQY
>NA|TRBV6-1
ASCAWDRGLNQPQH
>NA|TRBV6-5
ASRYSAVTRDQPQQ
>NA|TRBV28
ANSPLGTENGYT
>NA|TRBV14
ASNQAGNQPQH
>NA|TRBV6-6
ASSYRLFGYEHY
>few|TRBV2
SSSENGRRRF
>NA|TRBV19
ASSIQGYTDTQY
>NA|TRBV4-1
TSSYRLGDVNEQY
>many|TRBV13
ASSFSESSYEQY
>NA|TRBV20-1
SASGEREGIEAF
>NA|TRBV11-3
ASSFIPNTGELF
>NA|TRBV29-1
SALAGWDTETF
>NA|TRBV14
TSSHGLAWYDEQF
>NA|TRBV5-4
ASSSNSGSGYT
>few|TRBV2
ASSGLSQNTGELF
>NA|TRBV29-1
SVYGEIFSYEQY
>NA|TRBV11-1
TSSLDTYNTNEQF
>NA|TRBV29-1
IIDATASTVTQY
>NA|TRBV20-1
SAIRQYGYT
>NA|TRBV11-1
ASNLDQGDRYEQY
>once|TRBV6-5
ASASGGEIQH
>NA|TRBV28
VSSPLGTINGYT
>NA|TRBV7-9
ASSSTSSYNSPLH
>few|TRBV11-2
ASSSGILTDTQY
>NA|TRBV6-5
ASRDSGGGYEQY
>few|TRBV19
ASSRIPGLATSRYNEQF
>NA|TRBV6-2/TRBV6-3
ASGEAGQGVNEQF
>NA|TRBV4-1
AISQGQDLVSPRH
>NA|TRBV12-3/TRBV12-4
TSDTGALTNYDYT
>NA|TRBV28
AAGDQVGAKNIRY
>NA|TRBV4-2
TSSPIGGRDGQY
>NA|TRBV29-1
SAIGQRRVGESQY
>NA|TRBV4-1
ANSQSWTFNKQF
>NA|TRBV7-9
GSRNGDGELF
>few|TRBV10-3
AIRSGERSYNKQF
>NA|TRBV29-1
GVVRHSSCEQY
>NA|TRBV23-1
ASIAVAGALYQETQY
>NA|TRBV7-7
ASSPEVAGSNGEQF
>NA|TRBV11-2
SWSLDAGGFLSTDTQY
>NA|TRBV2
ASSVSASTDTQY
>NA|TRBV7-8
ASSLGVSSTDTQY
>NA|TRBV7-8
TSRLGTPADTQY
>NA|TRBV11-3
AIRLPEQDNEQF
>many|TRBV4-1
ASSQVVHGPTQPQH
>NA|TRBV28
ASSLTGPNYNEQF
>NA|TRBV11-2
ATSIRLAMGNEQF
>many|TRBV7-9
ASSRSGPYEQY
>NA|TRBV24-1
DTSDSLAGGASSTVTQY
>NA|TRBV6-1
ASSEAPRGCEQY
>once|TRBV20-1
SARKVGGTETQY
>NA|TRBV20-1
SARDWLGTTEAF
>NA|TRBV7-9
ASSLATGAGANVLA
>NA|TRBV29-1
SIEDIYQETQY
>NA|TRBV6-1
TTSEGAGANVLT
>NA|TRBV4-2
ASSSGTRLGNKQF
>many|TRBV4-1
ASSQEGGTSGSKRAYEQY